The 27 T cell receptor beta chains presented below share a single source sample, sequenced in a study of CD8 T cells in Susac syndrome. An amount of RNA that ranged from roughly 0.5 to 1 ug was reverse transcribed with random hexamers. From the immunoSEQ multiplex PCR reads, TCRdb called clonotypes with MiXCR, one entry per CDR3 protein. The table lists 150,000 to 190,000 distinct CDR3 sequences, just under 95% of them singletons. What was sequenced was CD8+ T cells from PBMCs. The receptor set was obtained from a human donor with multiple sclerosis.

This clonotype was recorded only once. This sequence joins TRBV15 and TRBJ2-7; D may be TRBD2 (6 bases). Trimming took 5 bases from V and 5 from J, leaving 13 bases between them. This CDR3 contains 13 residues. Germline V gene sequence: CDR1 LNHNV, CDR2 YYDKDF (reference sequence). The CDR3 nucleotides read TGTGCCACCAGCGAAAAGGGAGGCGACGAGCAGTACTTC. Its translation is CATSEKGGDEQYF.

The rearrangement joins TRBV9 to TRBJ2-1; possible D gene TRBD1, 6 bases. The CDR3 covers 16 residues. V was cut by 3 bases and J by 7 bases, with 20 bases left in between. CDR1 and CDR2 (germline): SGDLS, YYNGEE. CDR3 DNA sequence: TGTGCCAGCAGCGCCATTGGGGGCGAGAAGGGGAATGAGCAGTTCTTC. Translated: CASSAIGGEKGNEQFF.

The J gene is TRBJ2-7, the V gene TRBV7-6; D unclear. Germline V gives CDR1 SGHVS, CDR2 FNYEAQ. This CDR3 region has 15 residues. Trimming left V 0 bases short and J 0 bases short, with 9 bases between. This CDR3 is CASSLAVGDSYEQYF. The DNA of the CDR3 is TGTGCCAGCAGCTTAGCGGTTGGGGACTCCTACGAGCAGTACTTC. Complete variable domain (other parts from reference TRBV7-6 and TRBJ2-7): GAGVSQSPRYKVTKRGQDVALRCDPISGHVSLYWYRQALGQGPEFLTYFNYEAQQDKSGLPNDRFSAERPEGSISTLTIQRTEQRDSAMYRCASSLAVGDSYEQYFGPGTRLTVT.

The rearrangement joins TRBV27 to TRBJ2-7; either TRBD1 or TRBD2 may fit D (5 bases each). Germline V lookup: CDR1 MNHEY, CDR2 SMNVEV (reference sequence). V lost 3 bases to trimming and J lost 4 bases, with 13 bases between them. There are 14 residues in the CDR3. CDR3 loop: CASSFNSREYEQYF. CDR3 in DNA: TGTGCCAGCAGTTTTAATTCCAGGGAGTACGAGCAGTACTTC.

The chain has TRBV7-9 and TRBJ2-5; a weak D match, TRBD1 (6 bases). V lost 3 bases and J lost 0, with 11 bases in between. The CDR3 is 15 amino acids. The germline V gene encodes CDR1 SEHNR and CDR2 FQNEAQ (reference sequence). The CDR3, as DNA: TGTGCCAGCAGCTTTCAACAGGGCCACCAAGAGACCCAGTACTTC. It specifies CASSFQQGHQETQYF.

The chain couples TRBV25-1 to TRBJ1-1, with D hard to call. The germline V and J ends were trimmed by 8 bases and 1 base, with 11 bases remaining between them. Germline CDR1 and CDR2: MGHDK and SYGVNS. CDR3 length: 13 amino acids. The CDR3 DNA reads TGTGCCAGCCAGTCCGTTCAGAACACTGAAGCTTTCTTT. Amino acids: CASQSVQNTEAFF.

This clonotype was observed a single time. The chain has TRBV11-1 and TRBJ2-1, with D uncertain. This CDR3 comprises 15 residues. The germline gives CDR1 SGHAT, CDR2 FQDESV (reference sequence). Trimming took 3 bases from V and 4 from J, leaving 13 bases between them. The CDR3 nucleotides read TGTGCCAGCAGCTTTTTAGCTAGAGGATACAATGAGCAGTTCTTC. This encodes CASSFLARGYNEQFF.

The rearrangement uses TRBV7-8 and TRBJ1-6; D is unresolved. Germline-derived CDR1 and CDR2 are SGHVS and FQNEAQ. V lost 2 bases to trimming and J lost 7 bases, with 15 bases between them. The CDR3 consists of 16 residues. In nucleotides, the CDR3 is TGTGCCAGCAGCTTACCTACGGACGGAGGAAATTCACCCCTCCACTTT. Translating gives CASSLPTDGGNSPLHF.

This chain uses TRBV20-1 with TRBJ2-7, with 11 bases matching TRBD1. CDR3 length: 13 residues. V was pared by 5 bases and J by 3 bases, with 3 bases of the junction left unmatched. CDR1 and CDR2 (germline): DFQATT, SNEGSKA (reference sequence). The CDR3 sequence: CSAEGQGDYEQYF. CDR3 coding DNA: TGCAGTGCTGAGGGACAGGGGGACTACGAGCAGTACTTC.

This chain links TRBV27 with TRBJ2-3, with D perhaps matching TRBD2 (7 bases). This CDR3 spans 15 amino acids. Germline assignment: CDR1 MNHEY and CDR2 SMNVEV (reference sequence). V was shortened by 2 bases and J by 6 bases, with 15 bases between the two germline ends. CDR3 DNA sequence: TGTGCCAGCAGTTTAATGGGGGGGCCTCGGGATACGCAGTATTTT. Its translation: CASSLMGGPRDTQYF.

This chain's CDR3 is CASSVTKELFF. CDR3 coding DNA: TGTGCCAGCAGTGTCACCAAGGAACTGTTTTTT. This rearrangement joins TRBV25-1 to TRBJ1-4, with D hard to call. CDR3 length: 11 amino acids. V shed 4 bases and J shed 12 bases, with 9 bases lying between them. The germline V gene has CDR1 MGHDK and CDR2 SYGVNS.

The V and J genes are TRBV29-1 and TRBJ1-2; no firm D call. V lost 7 bases and J 3 bases, leaving 21 bases between the germline ends. This CDR3 has 15 residues. Germline V CDR1 and CDR2: SQVTM, ANQGSEA. CDR3 residues: CSAYSQQRTDYGYTF. DNA for the CDR3: TGCAGCGCATACAGTCAACAACGGACCGACTATGGCTACACCTTC.

The gene calls are TRBV27 and TRBJ2-1; D remains unclear. The CDR3 length is 13 residues. With 4 bases removed from V and 8 bases from J, the gap between germline ends came to 12 bases. Germline CDR1 and CDR2: MNHEY and SMNVEV (reference sequence). CDR3 DNA sequence: TGTGCCAGCAGTTCAGTAGGGAACGATGAGCAGTTCTTC. The encoded protein is CASSSVGNDEQFF.

This clonotype appeared a few times. V gene TRBV27 combines with J gene TRBJ1-1; D gene uncertain. V dropped 6 bases and J dropped 0 bases, with 8 bases sitting between them. From germline, CDR1 is MNHEY and CDR2 SMNVEV (reference sequence). The CDR3 runs to 13 residues. The CDR3 here is CASSVGMNTEAFF. The CDR3 region has the DNA TGTGCCAGCAGCGTCGGGATGAACACTGAAGCTTTCTTT.

The genes are TRBV20-1 and TRBJ1-1; D gene uncertain. V was pared by 1 base and J by 0 bases, with 6 bases between. The length of the CDR3 is 13 residues. In germline, CDR1 is DFQATT, CDR2 SNEGSKA (reference sequence). The CDR3 coding sequence is TGCAGTGCTAGAGGCAGCATGAACACTGAAGCTTTCTTT. Translated: CSARGSMNTEAFF.

The gene calls are TRBV5-6 and TRBJ1-1; D ambiguous. Germline-derived CDR1 and CDR2 are SGHDT and YYEEEE. The CDR3 is made up of 15 amino acids. Between the trimmed V and J ends, which lost 1 base and 9 bases, there was a span of 19 bases. CDR3 nucleotide sequence: TGTGCCAGCAGCTTGAGGGTCGAAGGGAGCCTCCAAGCTTTCTTT. It translates to CASSLRVEGSLQAFF.

Points on this clonotype: A read error may account for a junction end that differs from germline. CDR3 in DNA: TGTGCCAGCAGTCAAGATTACGAGCAGTACTTC. Protein sequence: CASSQDYEQYF. The chain recombines TRBV3-1 with TRBJ2-7; unclear D gene. This CDR3 has 11 amino acids. Germline V gene sequence: CDR1 LGHDT, CDR2 YNNKEL (reference sequence).

The chain carries TRBV14 and TRBJ1-6; the match to TRBD1 covers 11 bases. The trim removed 4 bases at V and 10 bases at J, leaving 6 bases unmatched. Germline CDR1 is SGHDN and CDR2 is FVKESK. The CDR3 is made up of 15 amino acids. The CDR3 DNA reads TGTGCCAGCAGCCCGAGGACAGGGGGCGAATCACCCCTCCACTTT. Protein sequence: CASSPRTGGESPLHF.

The chain combines TRBV12-5 with TRBJ2-2, with D possibly matching TRBD2 (5 bases). V was cut by 0 bases and J by 8 bases, with 10 bases left in between. This CDR3 is 14 amino acids long. The V gene's germline CDR1 is LGHNT and CDR2 FRNRAP. In DNA, the CDR3 is TGTGCTAGTGGTTTGGTGGGAGTCTCTGGGGAGCTGTTTTTT. Encoded protein: CASGLVGVSGELFF. The full variable domain, its missing parts supplied by reference TRBV12-5 and TRBJ2-2, is DARVTQTPRHKVTEMGQEVTMRCQPILGHNTVFWYRQTMMQGLELLAYFRNRAPLDDSGMPKDRFSAEMPDATLATLKIQPSEPRDSAVYFCASGLVGVSGELFFGEGSRLTVL.

The chain is built from TRBV12-3 or TRBV12-4 and TRBJ1-5; D is ambiguous. V lost 3 bases, J lost 3 bases, and 9 bases lay in between. The CDR3 covers 14 residues. CDR3 DNA sequence: TGTGCCAGCAGTTTTGGACCGATCAATCAGCCCCAGCATTTT. Translating gives CASSFGPINQPQHF.

The chain is built from TRBV24-1 and TRBJ2-1; D gene uncertain. From germline, CDR1 is KGHDR and CDR2 SFDVKD. The germline V and J ends were trimmed by 5 bases and 5 bases, with 6 bases remaining between them. The CDR3 sequence is 12 residues long. CDR3 loop: CATSGPDNEQFF. The CDR3 bases are TGTGCCACCAGTGGGCCGGACAATGAGCAGTTCTTC.

This rearrangement joins TRBV3-1 to TRBJ2-1, with 7 bases that match TRBD2. The germline V gene encodes CDR1 LGHDT and CDR2 YNNKEL (reference sequence). This CDR3 comprises 15 residues. Trimming cost V 0 bases and J 3 bases; bases outside gene matches: 2. Written as DNA, the CDR3 is TGTGCCAGCAGCCAAGATGGGGACTACTACAATGAGCAGTTCTTC. Encoded protein: CASSQDGDYYNEQFF.

The chain links TRBV6-4 to TRBJ1-2; D is undetermined. This CDR3 comprises 12 residues. Germline CDR1 MRHNA, CDR2 SNTAGT. The germline V and J ends were trimmed by 2 bases and 4 bases, with 5 bases remaining between them. The CDR3 sequence: CASSDGAYGYTF. The CDR3 nucleotides are TGTGCCAGCAGTGACGGTGCCTATGGCTACACCTTC.

This sequence joins TRBV4-1 and TRBJ2-7; weak D call: TRBD1 (5 bases). V was trimmed by 1 base and J by 1 base, leaving 11 bases between them. This CDR3 contains 15 residues. Germline-derived CDR1 and CDR2 are MGHRA and YSYEKL. In nucleotides, the CDR3 is TGCGCCAGCAGCCAAGTGGGGCAGTCGTCCTACGAGCAGTACTTC. This sequence encodes CASSQVGQSSYEQYF.

The V gene is TRBV6-2 or TRBV6-3, the J gene TRBJ2-1, with a tentative D call TRBD1 (5 bases). This CDR3 has 14 residues. Germline loops: CDR1 MNHEY, CDR2 SVGEGT. Trimming removed 3 bases from V and 8 bases from J, with 14 bases in between. CDR3 region: CASSYGAVRDEQFF. CDR3 bases: TGTGCCAGCAGTTATGGGGCTGTCCGGGATGAGCAGTTCTTC.

The V gene is TRBV7-9, the J gene TRBJ2-6, with 8 bases identical to TRBD1. Germline loops: CDR1 SEHNR, CDR2 FQNEAQ (reference sequence). The CDR3 is 15 amino acids. The V segment lost 6 bases and the J segment 6 bases; nucleotides outside the gene matches: 7. The CDR3 region has the DNA TGTGCCAGCAGTGACAGGGGAAGCGAGGCCAACGTCCTGACTTTC. It yields the protein CASSDRGSEANVLTF.

The genes are TRBV19 and TRBJ2-1, with TRBD2 matching over 7 bases. The length of the CDR3 is 14 residues. J lost 2 bases, V lost 3 bases, and 1 base had no gene match. Per the germline V gene, CDR1 is LNHDA and CDR2 is SQIVND (reference sequence). The CDR3 bases are TGTGCCAGTAGTATTGCGGGGGCCTACAATGAGCAGTTCTTC. As protein: CASSIAGAYNEQFF.